This TCR beta chain was recorded in a study of blood T cells in healthy people across ages (dated by TCRdb to the mid-2010s). In the study overall: Template switching captured roughly one uniquely barcoded TCR beta cDNA molecule per two T cells in model experiments. Using deep sequencing normalized with unique cDNA molecular identifiers, the study measured how TCR beta repertoire diversity changes with age. The donors were divided into four age groups: young (average around 16 years), middle-aged (approximately 42), aged (about 62) and long-lived (roughly 88). To avoid experimental bias, donors of different ages were distributed randomly across sequencing lanes. The study analyzed two additional independent replicas of 1 million unique cDNA reads from the same blood draw for two donors, one aged 18 to 30 and one aged 80 or older.

Points on this clonotype: Its specific antigen is unknown. Base quality data are lacking; no much larger clone is found one base away.

Library preparation was by 5' RACE. The data were produced on an Illumina HiSeq 2500. A second roughly 7 to 12 cycle PCR used a sample-barcoded 5' primer and a J-beta primer mix. A template-switch 5' adaptor carrying 12 random nucleotides introduced a unique molecular identifier onto each TCR beta cDNA molecule. Each sample yielded at least 2.5 million CDR3-containing paired-end reads. First-strand cDNA was synthesized from all RNA with the Mint cDNA synthesis kit, primed by a TRBC-specific oligonucleotide. After uracil-DNA glycosylase treatment, a first 18-cycle PCR used universal primers M1SS and BC2_uni_R on all cDNA. The study's own analysis went as follows. For normalization, 1 million high-quality reads, each with a distinct molecular identifier, were randomly selected from each sample. Instead of being binned into consensus sequences, reads with shared molecular identifiers were discarded. MiTCR, with a Q25 quality threshold and the strictest error-elimination algorithm, was used for CDR3 identification, clonotype clustering and error correction. A nonparametric unseen species model with Euler transformation was used to estimate lower-bound total TCR beta diversity. TCRdb reworked the public reads: Q25 trimming with fastp, MiXCR clone assembly, productive beta chains retained. Every entry covers one CDR3 protein and lists the most common genes and DNA from its rows. It is TCRdb's table, rather than the study itself, that gives the V and J calls and clone size. The sample yields around 650,000 distinct CDR3 sequences; around 41% were counted once. Jointly, the top ten make up about 30% of the sample.

Donors were 30 to 45 systemically healthy Caucasian individuals from Russia aged 6 to 90 years. Each donor gave ten milliliters of peripheral blood, collected into EDTA-treated Vacutainer tubes. PBMCs were isolated by Ficoll-Paque density-gradient centrifugation, with at least 6 million obtained per sample. Total RNA, at least 6 micrograms per sample, was extracted from PBMCs with Trizol reagent. For every donor, flow cytometry on a PBMC aliquot measured the percentage of naive CD45RAhigh/CD27high T cells. The CDR3 covers 14 residues, taking in both the cysteine and the phenylalanine. CDR3 DNA only is kept here, 42 bases in frame from base 1. Between the V and J ends, shortened by 3 bases and 7 bases respectively, the junction contains 13 bases. CDR1 GTSNPN and CDR2 SVGIG were looked up in the germline V gene (reference sequence). Beyond this particular receptor, the publication reports: There was a strong correlation between observed TCR beta diversity and the percentage of naive T cells measured by flow cytometry. The CMV infection status of donors was not known, potentially confounding age-related changes in expanded clonotypes. Compared with the aged group, the long-lived group had more naive CD4+ T cells, fewer expanded clones and increased TCR diversity, a pattern suggesting age selection. Conclusive comparison of naive and antigen-experienced compartments was prevented by the profiling of bulk unsorted PBMCs. Estimates of total diversity based on one million sequenced T cells were considered lower bounds and underestimates. As age increased, observed TCR beta diversity per million T cells dropped in a roughly linear way, and a significant reduction was already evident by age around 41.

The rearrangement combines TRBV30 with TRBJ1-6; TRBD1 is possibly the D segment (5 matching bases). The clonotype originates from an elderly man in good health. The specimen sequenced was blood. CDR3 reads: CAWSERWGNSPLHF. The nucleotide sequence reads TGTGCCTGGAGCGAACGATGGGGGAATTCACCCCTCCACTTT.